This TCR beta chain was sequenced in a study of T cell responses to AZD1222 COVID-19 vaccine (dated by TCRdb to about 2021). For the study in its entirety: A total of under 250 trial participants underwent TCR sequencing, of whom about 210 had received two doses of AZD1222 and 26 had received two doses of the MenACWY control vaccine. Trial participants were enrolled by age into 18-55, 56-69 and 70-plus year subgroups, with 148, 28 and 57 TCR-sequenced participants respectively. Results the study describes overall, beyond this receptor: CD4 TCRs associated with the vaccine covered the entire spike protein, and the dominant responses were in regions 160-218 and 743-854. In the small 56-69-year group, the increase in depth fell short of significance, most likely because of low power. Conclusions about previously exposed vaccinees are limited because only 6 or 7 AZD1222 recipients were SARS-CoV-2 seropositive at baseline. Participants were mostly white British, with more females than males. The authors suggested clonal diversity may have been underestimated. Epitopes outside the regions mutated in the B.1.351 and B.1.1.7 variants were reportedly recognized by nearly half of the unique spike-specific TCRs. No day 14 peak-response samples were available, so repertoires were characterized only after the peak T cell response. A significant rise in spike-specific TCR breadth and depth was observed after two AZD1222 doses relative to day 0 and relative to MenACWY recipients.

Worth noting for this clone: Its antigen remains unidentified. Qualities for individual bases were not recorded, and no much larger clone is one base off.

The CDR3 regions of human TCRbeta chains were subjected to immunosequencing. The published analysis was carried out like this. TCRs in the repertoires were matched against a reference library of SARS-CoV-2-specific TCRs that had been generated with the MIRA antigen-specificity platform. Breadth was defined as the fraction of unique TCRs that were SARS-CoV-2-associated. Depth was defined as the fraction of total T cells that were SARS-CoV-2-associated. Using the MIRA data, each spike-specific TCR was mapped to the spike region that the TCR reacts to and placed in a CD4 or CD8 class. Log10-transformed breadth and depth values were compared by one-way ANOVA with Sidak's multiple comparisons tests. TCRdb carries this immuneACCESS record with in-frame sequences only. Its versions omit some clonotypes, under half of them owing to an unresolved V gene in the studies checked, with the rest unexplained. That table supplies the V and J calls and clone size; D and trimming were determined from the DNA. This sample gives around 130,000 clones in total; 85% to 90% of them show up just once. The ten top clones hold 3% of the sample.

Trimming takes 2 bases off V and 5 bases off J; junction bases not matched to a gene: 7. Sequences MNHEY (CDR1) and SVGEGT (CDR2) are obtained from the germline V gene. Measured from the cysteine to the phenylalanine, the CDR3 is 15 residues long. CDR3 DNA is the only sequence kept; it has 45 bases, read in frame from the first base. Explained via the paper, the time point label denotes: about 28 days (+/-7) after the second vaccine dose. AZD1222 recipients given second doses at about 4 weeks or at about 12 weeks were pooled, since spike-specific TCR depth and breadth were not found to differ between the two schedules. Vaccinee samples came from UK trials COV001 and COV002, including a single-blind randomized controlled phase 2/3 trial of AZD1222 (ChAdOx1 nCoV-19) in healthy adults. For TCRbeta chain sequencing, PBMC samples from trial participants were taken at day 0 and at day 28 after the second dose.

The sequence joins TRBV6-2 or TRBV6-3 to TRBJ2-5, with 8 bases aligning to TRBD2. This TCR derives from an adult who received the AZD1222 COVID-19 vaccine. The source material was peripheral blood, sampled 28 days after the second AZD1222 dose. The CDR3 region reads CASSYGTRQSETQYF. The DNA is as follows: TGTGCCAGCAGTTACGGGACTAGACAGAGTGAGACCCAGTACTTC.